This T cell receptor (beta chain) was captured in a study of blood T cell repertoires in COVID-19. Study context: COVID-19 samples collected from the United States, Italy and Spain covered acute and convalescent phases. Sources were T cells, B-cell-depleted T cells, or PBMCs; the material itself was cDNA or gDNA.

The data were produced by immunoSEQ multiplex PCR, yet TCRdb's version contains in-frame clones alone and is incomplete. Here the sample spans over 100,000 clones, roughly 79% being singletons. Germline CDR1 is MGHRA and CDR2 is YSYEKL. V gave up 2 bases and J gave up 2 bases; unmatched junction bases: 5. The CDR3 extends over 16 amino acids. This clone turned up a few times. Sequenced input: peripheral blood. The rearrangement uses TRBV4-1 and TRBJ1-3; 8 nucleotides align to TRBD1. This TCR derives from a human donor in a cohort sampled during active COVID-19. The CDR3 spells CASSQRQQGAGNTIYF. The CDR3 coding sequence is TGCGCCAGCAGCCAACGTCAACAGGGGGCTGGAAACACCATATATTTT.